A selection of T cell receptor beta chains follows, all from one sample in a study of glioma-infiltrating T cells. TCRdb processed the multiplex PCR reads anew with MiXCR; each CDR3 protein has one entry. The data hold more than 95,000 distinct CDR3 sequences, with 23% observed a single time. Sequencing was done on a sample of glioma tissue, nonneoplastic brain tissue, or PBMCs (not recorded which). The receptors derive from a human donor with low-grade glioma or glioblastoma, undergoing nonglioma brain surgery, or in good health (not recorded which). Each CDR3 is given with its conserved first and last residue. A D gene is named only where the DNA matches it firmly. Only some rows state a clone size, as once, few, many or a class for expanded clones.

d_gene | abundance | j_gene | v_gene | CDR3aa | CDR3nt
NA | few | TRBJ1-3 | TRBV12-3/TRBV12-4 | CASSALSSGNTIYF | TGTGCCAGCAGTGCGTTGAGCTCTGGAAACACCATATATTTT
NA | NA | TRBJ2-7 | TRBV6-5 | CASSYLGRGYKQHF | TGTGCCAGCAGTTATCTAGGCCGAGGCTACAAGCAGCACTTC
NA | many | TRBJ2-7 | TRBV7-9 | CASSAQEGGVSYEQYF | TGTGCCAGCAGCGCACAGGAGGGGGGCGTCTCCTACGAGCAGTACTTC
TRBD1 | NA | TRBJ2-7 | TRBV19 | CASSYKGASSYEQYF | TGTGCCAGTAGTTACAAGGGGGCTTCCTCCTACGAGCAGTACTTC
NA | few | TRBJ1-3 | TRBV19 | CASSIDLRGSGNTIYF | TGTGCCAGTAGTATAGATCTAAGAGGCTCTGGAAACACCATATATTTT
TRBD1 | NA | TRBJ1-1 | TRBV11-2 | CASSPWTGANTEAFF | TGTGCCAGCAGCCCCTGGACAGGGGCGAACACTGAAGCTTTCTTT
TRBD1 | NA | TRBJ2-7 | TRBV29-1 | CSVAATGGSYEQYF | TGCAGCGTCGCGGCGACAGGGGGCTCTTACGAGCAGTACTTC
NA | NA | TRBJ1-1 | TRBV29-1 | CSVEVGIRDTEAFF | TGCAGCGTTGAAGTGGGGATTAGGGACACTGAAGCTTTCTTT
NA | many | TRBJ2-5 | TRBV7-3 | CASSLGGGETQYF | TGTGCCAGCAGCTTAGGGGGAGGAGAGACCCAGTACTTC
TRBD2 | many | TRBJ2-1 | TRBV20-1 | CSAQGLAGVYNEQFF | TGCAGTGCACAGGGACTAGCGGGAGTCTACAATGAGCAGTTCTTC
NA | many | TRBJ2-4 | TRBV2 | CASSQDSKNIQYF | TGTGCCAGCAGTCAGGACAGCAAAAACATTCAGTACTTC
NA | many | TRBJ2-3 | TRBV7-8 | CASRKRGRDTDTQYF | TGTGCCAGCAGAAAAAGGGGCAGGGACACAGATACGCAGTATTTT
NA | many | TRBJ1-5 | TRBV10-3 | CAISEGTDNQPQHF | TGTGCCATCAGTGAGGGCACAGATAATCAGCCCCAGCATTTT
NA | many | TRBJ1-2 | TRBV10-3 | CAISDRTIKDYGYTF | TGTGCCATCAGTGACCGTACGATAAAGGACTATGGCTACACCTTC
TRBD2 | NA | TRBJ2-3 | TRBV5-4 | CASSLDLAGAPHTQYF | TGTGCCAGCAGCTTGGATCTAGCGGGAGCCCCTCATACGCAGTATTTT
NA | once | TRBJ2-3 | TRBV29-1 | CSVALELWTDTQYF | TGCAGCGTTGCATTGGAACTTTGGACAGATACGCAGTATTTT
NA | many | TRBJ1-2 | TRBV3-1 | CASTTGYGYGYTF | TGTGCCAGCACCACAGGGTATGGCTATGGCTACACCTTC
NA | NA | TRBJ2-3 | TRBV7-2 | CASSAARTATDTQYF | TGTGCCAGCAGTGCTGCTCGGACAGCCACGGATACGCAGTATTTT
TRBD1 | many | TRBJ1-3 | TRBV4-2 | CASSAQTGQGNRNTIYF | TGTGCCAGCAGCGCCCAAACGGGACAGGGTAATAGAAACACCATATATTTT
TRBD2 | many | TRBJ2-7 | TRBV4-1 | CASSQAGLAGGYEQYF | TGCGCCAGCAGCCAAGCGGGACTAGCGGGAGGGTACGAGCAGTACTTC
TRBD2 | NA | TRBJ2-7 | TRBV3-1 | CASSPTSGYEQYF | TGTGCCAGCAGCCCGACTAGCGGGTACGAGCAGTACTTC
NA | many | TRBJ2-5 | TRBV19 | CASSLHLEETQYF | TGTGCCAGTAGTCTTCATCTTGAGGAGACCCAGTACTTC
NA | many | TRBJ2-3 | TRBV6-6 | CASSFSGLPTDTQYF | TGTGCCAGCAGTTTCTCGGGACTTCCCACAGATACGCAGTATTTT
NA | few | TRBJ2-4 | TRBV12-3/TRBV12-4 | CASSLANVAKNIQYF | TGTGCCAGCAGTCTCGCTAATGTAGCCAAAAACATTCAGTACTTC
NA | many | TRBJ1-1 | TRBV14 | CASSQGVYTEAFF | TGTGCCAGCAGCCAAGGGGTTTACACTGAAGCTTTCTTT
NA | few | TRBJ1-1 | TRBV12-3/TRBV12-4 | CASLRDNTEAFF | TGTGCCAGCCTCCGGGACAACACTGAAGCTTTCTTT
TRBD1 | many | TRBJ2-7 | TRBV28 | CASRTGGREQYF | TGTGCCAGCCGAACAGGGGGCAGGGAGCAGTACTTC
TRBD2 | NA | TRBJ2-5 | TRBV7-2 | CASSRATSGTDAFATQYF | TGTGCCAGCAGCCGGGCTACTAGCGGGACCGACGCGTTTGCGACCCAGTACTTC
NA | many | TRBJ1-2 | TRBV28 | CANSPSRWGFYGYTF | TGTGCCAACAGTCCCTCTCGGTGGGGATTCTATGGCTACACCTTC
NA | many | TRBJ1-2 | TRBV28 | CASSLNGYGYTF | TGTGCCAGCAGTTTAAATGGCTATGGCTACACCTTC
NA | few | TRBJ2-3 | TRBV29-1 | CSVEGSPKQGGDTQYF | TGCAGCGTTGAGGGTAGCCCTAAACAGGGAGGGGATACGCAGTATTTT
TRBD2 | many | TRBJ2-7 | TRBV27 | CASSLNPSGSPYEQYF | TGTGCCAGCAGTTTAAACCCTAGCGGGAGCCCCTACGAGCAGTACTTC
NA | many | TRBJ2-7 | TRBV20-1 | CSARDPRTGTSYEQYF | TGCAGTGCTAGAGATCCCAGGACGGGGACCTCCTACGAGCAGTACTTC
NA | NA | TRBJ2-5 | TRBV4-1 | CASSQRVLFGETQYF | TGCGCCAGCAGCCAGAGGGTCCTATTTGGAGAGACCCAGTACTTC
TRBD1 | many | TRBJ1-1 | TRBV2 | CASSEAGTGMNTEAFF | TGTGCCAGCAGTGAAGCTGGGACAGGAATGAACACTGAAGCTTTCTTT
NA | many | TRBJ2-7 | TRBV7-2 | CASSLSSSSYEQYF | TGTGCCAGCAGCTTATCGTCCTCATCCTACGAGCAGTACTTC
NA | medium-sized | TRBJ1-1 | TRBV28 | CASSPFGRLGAFF | TGTGCCAGCAGCCCATTTGGACGGCTCGGAGCTTTCTTT
NA | many | TRBJ2-7 | TRBV12-3/TRBV12-4 | CASTSGHSSREQYF | TGTGCCAGCACCTCGGGACATTCCTCCCGCGAGCAGTACTTC
NA | many | TRBJ2-7 | TRBV4-3 | CASSQRMGAYEQYF | TGCGCCAGCAGCCAACGGATGGGCGCCTACGAGCAGTACTTC
NA | NA | TRBJ1-2 | TRBV5-1 | CASSLEAAYGYTF | TGCGCCAGCAGCTTGGAGGCGGCTTATGGCTACACCTTC
TRBD2 | many | TRBJ2-1 | TRBV4-3 | CASSSLGGREQFF | TGCGCCAGCAGCTCCTTGGGCGGGAGAGAGCAGTTCTTC